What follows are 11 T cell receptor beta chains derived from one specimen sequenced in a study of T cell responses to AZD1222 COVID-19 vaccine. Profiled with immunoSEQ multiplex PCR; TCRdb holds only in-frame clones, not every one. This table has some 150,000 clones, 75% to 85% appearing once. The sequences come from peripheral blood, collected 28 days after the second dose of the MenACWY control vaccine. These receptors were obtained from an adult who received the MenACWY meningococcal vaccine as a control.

The chain's CDR3 is CASSPGGGNSPLHF. The CDR3 DNA reads TGTGCCAGCAGCCCAGGGGGCGGGAATTCACCCCTCCACTTT. This rearrangement joins TRBV5-5 to TRBJ1-6; 8 nucleotides align to TRBD1. From germline, CDR1 is SGHKS and CDR2 YYEKEE (reference sequence). This CDR3 region has 14 residues. The ends lost 4 bases at V and 7 bases at J; junction bases unmatched: 4. The full variable domain, rest sourced from reference TRBV5-5 and TRBJ1-6, is DAGVTQSPTHLIKTRGQQVTLRCSPISGHKSVSWYQQVLGQGPQFIFQYYEKEERGRGNFPDRFSARQFPNYSSELNVNALLLGDSALYLCASSPGGGNSPLHFGNGTRLTVT.

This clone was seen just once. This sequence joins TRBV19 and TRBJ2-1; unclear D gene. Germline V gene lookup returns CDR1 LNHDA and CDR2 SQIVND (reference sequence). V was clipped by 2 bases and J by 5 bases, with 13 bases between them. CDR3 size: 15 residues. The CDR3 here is CASSIRERVNNEQFF. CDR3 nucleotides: TGTGCCAGTAGTATAAGGGAAAGGGTCAACAATGAGCAGTTCTTC. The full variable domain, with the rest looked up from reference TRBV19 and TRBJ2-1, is DGGITQSPKYLFRKEGQNVTLSCEQNLNHDAMYWYRQDPGQGLRLIYYSQIVNDFQKGDIAEGYSVSREKKESFPLTVTSAQKNPTAFYLCASSIRERVNNEQFFGPGTRLTVL.

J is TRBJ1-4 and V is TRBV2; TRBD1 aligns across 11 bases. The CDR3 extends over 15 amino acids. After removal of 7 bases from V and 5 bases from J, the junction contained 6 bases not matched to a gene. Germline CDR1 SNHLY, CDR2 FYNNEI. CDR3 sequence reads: CASTDRGQMNEKLFF. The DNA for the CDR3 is TGTGCCAGCACGGACAGGGGGCAGATGAATGAAAAACTGTTTTTT.

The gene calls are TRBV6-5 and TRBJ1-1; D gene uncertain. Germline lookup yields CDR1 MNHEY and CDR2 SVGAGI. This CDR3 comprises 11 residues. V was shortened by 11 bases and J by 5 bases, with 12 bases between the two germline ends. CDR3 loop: CACLTGTEAFF. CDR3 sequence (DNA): TGTGCCTGTTTGACCGGGACTGAAGCTTTCTTT.

CDR3 DNA sequence: TGTGCCAGCAGCTTCTCCCGGACTAGCCCCTACAATGAGCAGTTCTTC. This translates into CASSFSRTSPYNEQFF. The chain has TRBV5-4 and TRBJ2-1; 8 positions match TRBD2. The V segment lost 2 bases and the J segment 2 bases; nucleotides outside the gene matches: 6. The germline V gene has CDR1 SGHNT and CDR2 YYREEE (reference sequence). The CDR3 spans 16 residues.

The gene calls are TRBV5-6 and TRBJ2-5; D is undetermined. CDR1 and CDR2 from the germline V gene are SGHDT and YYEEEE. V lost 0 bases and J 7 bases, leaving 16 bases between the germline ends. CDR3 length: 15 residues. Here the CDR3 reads CASSLVPQAKGTQYF. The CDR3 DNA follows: TGTGCCAGCAGCTTGGTCCCCCAGGCCAAGGGGACCCAGTACTTC.

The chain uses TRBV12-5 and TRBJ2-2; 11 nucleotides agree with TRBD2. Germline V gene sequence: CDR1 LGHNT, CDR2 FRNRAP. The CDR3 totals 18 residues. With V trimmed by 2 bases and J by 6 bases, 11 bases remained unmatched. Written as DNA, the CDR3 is TGTGCTAGTGGTTTGTTAGCTCCTAGCGGGAGGTTCTCCGGGGAGCTGTTTTTT. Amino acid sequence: CASGLLAPSGRFSGELFF. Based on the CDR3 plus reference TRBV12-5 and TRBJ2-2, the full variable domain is DARVTQTPRHKVTEMGQEVTMRCQPILGHNTVFWYRQTMMQGLELLAYFRNRAPLDDSGMPKDRFSAEMPDATLATLKIQPSEPRDSAVYFCASGLLAPSGRFSGELFFGEGSRLTVL.

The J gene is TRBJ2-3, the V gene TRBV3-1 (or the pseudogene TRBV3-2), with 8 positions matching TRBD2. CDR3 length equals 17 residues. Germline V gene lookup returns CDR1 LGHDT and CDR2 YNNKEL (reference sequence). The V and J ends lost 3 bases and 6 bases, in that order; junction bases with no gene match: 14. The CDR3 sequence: CASSQALAGPAGDTQYF. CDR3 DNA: TGTGCCAGCAGCCAGGCTTTAGCGGGACCGGCAGGCGATACGCAGTATTTT.

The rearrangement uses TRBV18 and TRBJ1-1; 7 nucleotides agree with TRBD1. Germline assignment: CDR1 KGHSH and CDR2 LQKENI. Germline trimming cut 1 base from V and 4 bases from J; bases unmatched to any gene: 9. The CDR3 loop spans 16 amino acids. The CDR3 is CASSPQGAGWATEAFF. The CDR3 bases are TGTGCCAGCTCACCACAGGGGGCTGGGTGGGCCACTGAAGCTTTCTTT.

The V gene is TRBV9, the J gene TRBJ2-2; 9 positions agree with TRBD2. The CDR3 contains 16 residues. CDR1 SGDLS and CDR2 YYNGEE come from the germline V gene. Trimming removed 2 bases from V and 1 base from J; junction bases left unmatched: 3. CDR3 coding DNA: TGTGCCAGCAGCGTCAATAGCGGGGGGAACACCGGGGAGCTGTTTTTT. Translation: CASSVNSGGNTGELFF.

The CDR3 DNA follows: TGTGCCAGCAGCTTAATAGCAGCGGGAGAGAACACCGGGGAGCTGTTTTTT. Translating gives CASSLIAAGENTGELFF. The rearrangement uses TRBV7-3 and TRBJ2-2, with 8 nucleotides matching TRBD2. This CDR3 comprises 17 residues. The J segment lost 1 base and the V segment lost 1 base, leaving 5 bases of the junction unmatched. Germline assignment: CDR1 SGHTA and CDR2 FQGTGA. Using reference TRBV7-3 and TRBJ2-2 for the parts outside the CDR3, the full variable domain is GAGVSQTPSNKVTEKGKYVELRCDPISGHTALYWYRQSLGQGPEFLIYFQGTGAADDSGLPNDRFFAVRPEGSVSTLKIQRTERGDSAVYLCASSLIAAGENTGELFFGEGSRLTVL.